This T cell receptor beta chain is drawn from a study of control samples from healthy donors and cancer patients. In germline, CDR1 is SGDLS, CDR2 YYNGEE. The CDR3 contains 15 residues. With 1 base removed from V and 7 bases from J, the gap between germline ends came to 12 bases. TCRdb's table, derived via immunoSEQ multiplex PCR, lists solely in-frame clones and lacks some. Altogether about 160,000 clones are present, about 90% being singletons, with the ten largest covering about 12%. This clonotype was obtained from a man aged 25-45 years in good health. Sequenced material: blood. This chain joins TRBV9 and TRBJ1-6; a weak D match, TRBD1 (5 bases). CDR3 coding DNA: TGTGCCAGCAGCGTAACCTCAGGGAGGAATTCACCCCTCCACTTT. This gives the protein CASSVTSGRNSPLHF. Together with reference TRBV9 and TRBJ1-6, the CDR3 gives the full variable domain: DSGVTQTPKHLITATGQRVTLRCSPRSGDLSVYWYQQSLDQGLQFLIQYYNGEERAKGNILERFSAQQFPDLHSELNLSSLELGDSALYFCASSVTSGRNSPLHFGNGTRLTVT.